This paragraph covers one TCR beta chain sequence. Assay: immunoSEQ multiplex PCR; the TCRdb copy retains only in-frame clones and omits some. The table has tens of thousands of clones, about 93% seen once. This record belongs to a study of T cell changes during pregnancy in multiple sclerosis. V was shortened by 3 bases and J by 5 bases, with 17 bases between the two germline ends. The CDR3 sequence is 16 residues long. Germline V gene lookup returns CDR1 MGHRA and CDR2 YSYEKL. The sequence was collected from a female donor with multiple sclerosis, enrolled in a pregnancy study. The V and J genes are TRBV4-1 and TRBJ2-1, with D unclear. The sample consisted of CD4+ T cells from peripheral blood mononuclear cells, taken before pregnancy. DNA of the CDR3: TGCGCCAGCAGCCAGCCCCCCTCTGTACTTAACAATGAGCAGTTCTTC. It codes for CASSQPPSVLNNEQFF.